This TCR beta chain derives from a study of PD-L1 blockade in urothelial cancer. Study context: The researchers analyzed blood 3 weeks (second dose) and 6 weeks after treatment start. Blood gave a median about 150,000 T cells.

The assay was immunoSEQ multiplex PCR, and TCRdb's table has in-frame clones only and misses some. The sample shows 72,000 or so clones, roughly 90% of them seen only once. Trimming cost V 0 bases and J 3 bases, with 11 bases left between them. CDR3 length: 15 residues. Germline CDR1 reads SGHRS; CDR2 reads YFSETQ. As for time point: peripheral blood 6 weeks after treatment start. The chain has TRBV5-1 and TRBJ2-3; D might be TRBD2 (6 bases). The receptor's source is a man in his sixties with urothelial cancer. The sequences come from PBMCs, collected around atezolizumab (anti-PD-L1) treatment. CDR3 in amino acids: CASSLEGRGTDTQYF. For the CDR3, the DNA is TGCGCCAGCAGCTTGGAAGGCCGGGGGACAGATACGCAGTATTTT.